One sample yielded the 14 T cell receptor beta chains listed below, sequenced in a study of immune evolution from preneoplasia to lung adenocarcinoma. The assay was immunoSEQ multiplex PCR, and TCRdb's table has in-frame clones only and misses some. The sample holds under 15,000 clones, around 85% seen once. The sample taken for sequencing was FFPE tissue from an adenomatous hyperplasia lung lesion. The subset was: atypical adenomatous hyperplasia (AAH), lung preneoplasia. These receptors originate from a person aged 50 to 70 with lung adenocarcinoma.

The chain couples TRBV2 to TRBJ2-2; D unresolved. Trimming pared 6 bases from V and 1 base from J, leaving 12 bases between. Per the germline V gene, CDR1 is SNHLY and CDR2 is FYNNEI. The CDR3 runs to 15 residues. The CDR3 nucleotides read TGTGCCAGCAGGTTTGACCTCCTGAACACCGGGGAGCTGTTTTTT. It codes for CASRFDLLNTGELFF.

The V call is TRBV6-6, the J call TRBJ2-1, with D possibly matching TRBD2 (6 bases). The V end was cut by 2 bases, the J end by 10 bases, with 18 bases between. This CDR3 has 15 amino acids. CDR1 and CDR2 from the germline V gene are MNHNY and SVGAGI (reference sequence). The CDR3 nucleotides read TGTGCCAGCAGTTACCCTCCCCGGCGGCTAGCGGAGCAGTTCTTC. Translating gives CASSYPPRRLAEQFF.

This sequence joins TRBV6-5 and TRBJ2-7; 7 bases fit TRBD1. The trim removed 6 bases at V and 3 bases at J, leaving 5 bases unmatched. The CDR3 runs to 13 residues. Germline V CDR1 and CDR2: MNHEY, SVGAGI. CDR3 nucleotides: TGTGCCAGCAGCCTGGGACAGATCTACGAGCAGTACTTC. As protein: CASSLGQIYEQYF.

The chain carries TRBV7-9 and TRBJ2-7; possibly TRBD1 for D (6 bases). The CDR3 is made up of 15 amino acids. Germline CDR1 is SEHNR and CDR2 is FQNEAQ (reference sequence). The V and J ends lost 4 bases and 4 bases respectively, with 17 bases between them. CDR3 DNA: TGTGCCAGCAGCTCCCCACAGGGTCTCGTATACGAGCAGTACTTC. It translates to CASSSPQGLVYEQYF.

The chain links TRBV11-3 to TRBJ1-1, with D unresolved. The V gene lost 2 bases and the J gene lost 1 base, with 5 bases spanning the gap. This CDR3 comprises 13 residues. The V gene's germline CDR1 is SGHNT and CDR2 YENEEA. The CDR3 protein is CASSLLQNTEAFF. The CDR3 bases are TGTGCCAGCAGCTTACTCCAGAACACTGAAGCTTTCTTT.

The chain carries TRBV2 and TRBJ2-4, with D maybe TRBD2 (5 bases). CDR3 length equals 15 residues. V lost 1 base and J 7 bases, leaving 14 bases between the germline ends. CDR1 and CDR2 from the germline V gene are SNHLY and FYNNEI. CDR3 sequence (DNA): TGTGCCAGCAGTGAAGGCCCAGGCCCGGGGAACATTCAGTACTTC. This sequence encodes CASSEGPGPGNIQYF.

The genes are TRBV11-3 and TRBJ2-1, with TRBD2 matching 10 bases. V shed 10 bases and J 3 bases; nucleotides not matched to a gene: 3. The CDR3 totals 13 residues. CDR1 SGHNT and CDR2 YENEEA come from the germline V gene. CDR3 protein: CAIGTSVYNEQFF. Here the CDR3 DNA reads TGTGCCATCGGGACTAGCGTCTACAATGAGCAGTTCTTC.

CDR3 protein: CASSEVRGSMRETQYF. The CDR3 coding sequence is TGTGCCAGCAGTGAAGTTCGAGGGAGTATGCGGGAGACCCAGTACTTC. This rearrangement joins TRBV6-1 to TRBJ2-5; a weak D match, TRBD2 (5 bases). Germline V gene lookup returns CDR1 MNHNS and CDR2 SASEGT. The CDR3 extends over 16 amino acids. Trimming removed 1 base from V and 5 bases from J, with 17 bases in between.

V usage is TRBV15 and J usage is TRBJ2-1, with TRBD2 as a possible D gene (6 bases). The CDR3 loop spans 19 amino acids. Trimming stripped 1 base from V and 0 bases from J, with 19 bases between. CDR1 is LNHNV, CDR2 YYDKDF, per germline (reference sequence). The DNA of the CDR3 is TGTGCCACCAGCAGAGGTATTCCGGGACTCACTCTCTCCTACAATGAGCAGTTCTTC. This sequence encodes CATSRGIPGLTLSYNEQFF.

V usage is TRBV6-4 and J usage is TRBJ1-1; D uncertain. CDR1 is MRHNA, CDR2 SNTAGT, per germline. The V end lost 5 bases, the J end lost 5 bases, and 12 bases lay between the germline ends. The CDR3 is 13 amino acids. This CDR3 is CASSNPERTEAFF. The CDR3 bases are TGTGCCAGCAGTAACCCCGAAAGAACTGAAGCTTTCTTT.

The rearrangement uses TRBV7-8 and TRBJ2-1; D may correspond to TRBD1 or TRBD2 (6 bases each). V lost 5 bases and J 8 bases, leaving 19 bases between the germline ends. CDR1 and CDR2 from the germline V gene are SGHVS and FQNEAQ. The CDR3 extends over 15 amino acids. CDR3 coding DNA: TGTGCCAGCAGCCCCCGGAACGGGAGACAGGATGAGCAGTTCTTC. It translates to CASSPRNGRQDEQFF.

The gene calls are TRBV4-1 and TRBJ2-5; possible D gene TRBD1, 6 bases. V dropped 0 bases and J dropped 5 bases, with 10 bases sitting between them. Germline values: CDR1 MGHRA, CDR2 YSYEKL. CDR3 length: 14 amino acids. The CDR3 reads CASSQEITGETQYF. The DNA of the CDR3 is TGCGCCAGCAGCCAAGAAATAACAGGGGAGACCCAGTACTTC.

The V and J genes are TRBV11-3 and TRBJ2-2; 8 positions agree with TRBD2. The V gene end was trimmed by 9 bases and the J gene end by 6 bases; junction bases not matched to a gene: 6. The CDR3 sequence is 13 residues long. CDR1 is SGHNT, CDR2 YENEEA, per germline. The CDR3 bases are TGTGCCAGTAGAGCGGGAGTTTCCGGGGAGCTGTTTTTT. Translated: CASRAGVSGELFF.

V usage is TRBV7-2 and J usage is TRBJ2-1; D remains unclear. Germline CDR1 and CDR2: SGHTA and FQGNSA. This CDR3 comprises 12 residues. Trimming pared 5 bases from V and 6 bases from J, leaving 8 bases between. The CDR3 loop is CASSPPSNEQFF. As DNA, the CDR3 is TGTGCCAGCAGCCCCCCCAGCAATGAGCAGTTCTTC.